The rows below give T cell receptor beta chains drawn from one sample of a study of T cell changes during pregnancy in multiple sclerosis. Produced via immunoSEQ multiplex PCR; TCRdb's table is partial and in-frame only. Of approximately 71,000 clones listed, 80% to 95% are singletons. The sequenced sample was peripheral blood, obtained in the second trimester of pregnancy. These TCRs come from a female donor with multiple sclerosis, enrolled in a pregnancy study. Both conserved end residues are part of each CDR3. The D gene is left open where the match is weak. Some rows have no size entry. The others give once, few or many, or a class for an expanded clone.

d_gene | abundance | j_gene | v_gene | CDR3nt | CDR3aa
TRBD2 | . | TRBJ2-7 | TRBV23-1 | TGCGCCAGCAGTCAAACCGGGACTAGCGGCCCGTCCTACGAGCAGTACTTC | CASSQTGTSGPSYEQYF
TRBD1 | . | TRBJ2-5 | TRBV7-3 | TGTGCCAGCAGCTTAAGCCGGGACAGGCAAGAGACCCAGTACTTC | CASSLSRDRQETQYF
TRBD2 | . | TRBJ2-1 | TRBV29-1 | TGCAGCGTGTTGGTAGCGGGAGCCAATGAGCAGTTCTTC | CSVLVAGANEQFF
TRBD2 | . | TRBJ2-1 | TRBV19 | TGTGCCAGTAGCCCTAGCGGGAGGGCTCGTGAGCAGTTCTTC | CASSPSGRAREQFF
TRBD1 | . | TRBJ2-3 | TRBV13 | TGTGCCAGCAGCCGGACAGGGGGCACAGATACGCAGTATTTT | CASSRTGGTDTQYF
. | . | TRBJ2-7 | TRBV6-6 | TGTGCCACCAGATGGCGGGACTCCTACGAGCAGTACTTC | CATRWRDSYEQYF
TRBD2 | once | TRBJ2-3 | TRBV28 | TGTGCCAGCAGCGAACTAGCGGGGGGGCCAAATACGCAGTATTTT | CASSELAGGPNTQYF
TRBD1 | once | TRBJ1-2 | TRBV5-1 | TGCGCCAGCAGCTTGGGGGACAGGGGCGGCTACACCTTC | CASSLGDRGGYTF
. | . | TRBJ1-5 | TRBV18 | TGTGCCAGCTCACCGACCCCCTGGGGGGACGCCAATCAGCCCCAGCATTTT | CASSPTPWGDANQPQHF
. | few | TRBJ1-2 | TRBV29-1 | TGCAGCGTTGGTTGGGGGGACTATGGCTACACCTTC | CSVGWGDYGYTF
TRBD1 | . | TRBJ1-6 | TRBV5-6 | TGTGCCAGCAGCTCACGAGAGGCAGGGGGCCTTTCACCCCTCCACTTT | CASSSREAGGLSPLHF
. | . | TRBJ1-2 | TRBV5-6 | TGTGCCAGCAGCTTGGCGCGGGGGTCGGATGGCTACACCTTC | CASSLARGSDGYTF
. | . | TRBJ2-7 | TRBV14 | TGTGCCAGCAGCCGAGATAGACGGGGAGGCCTCCCCTACGAGCAGTACTTC | CASSRDRRGGLPYEQYF
TRBD1 | . | TRBJ1-3 | TRBV9 | TGTGCCAGCAGCGGAAATTTCCGGGACAGGGCTGGAAACACCATATATTTT | CASSGNFRDRAGNTIYF
TRBD2 | . | TRBJ2-5 | TRBV7-8 | TGTGCCAGCAGCTTATCTCCGAGGAGCGGGGCTGAGACCCAGTACTTC | CASSLSPRSGAETQYF
. | . | TRBJ1-5 | TRBV6-1 | TGTGCCAGCAGTGAAAGATCGGGGGGGCAGCCCCAGCATTTT | CASSERSGGQPQHF
TRBD1 | . | TRBJ1-2 | TRBV19 | TGTGCCAGTAGAATGGACAGGGGGCTCTATGGCTACACCTTC | CASRMDRGLYGYTF
TRBD1 | . | TRBJ2-7 | TRBV4-3 | TGCGCCAGCAGCCAAGAAGACGACAGGGGAAGGCACGAGCAGTACTTC | CASSQEDDRGRHEQYF
. | . | TRBJ1-5 | TRBV7-6 | TGTGCCAGCAGCCCTAGTGGTGGCGGCAATCAGCCCCAGCATTTT | CASSPSGGGNQPQHF
. | . | TRBJ1-1 | TRBV30 | TGTGCCTGGACCAGGGGATGGGGCACTGAAGCTTTCTTT | CAWTRGWGTEAFF
TRBD1 | . | TRBJ1-4 | TRBV27 | TGTGCCAGCAGTTTGACGGGACAGGGGACCGGTGAAAAACTGTTTTTT | CASSLTGQGTGEKLFF
TRBD2 | . | TRBJ2-2 | TRBV19 | TGTGCCAGTAATAAGGTAGCGGGGAGTACCGGGGAGCTGTTTTTT | CASNKVAGSTGELFF
. | . | TRBJ1-5 | TRBV28 | TGTGCCAGCAGTTTATCCAGGCACAATCAGCCCCAGCATTTT | CASSLSRHNQPQHF
. | . | TRBJ2-2 | TRBV25-1 | TGTGCCAGCAGTCCTCACTCCCGGTGGACAGCGAACACCGGGGAGCTGTTTTTT | CASSPHSRWTANTGELFF
TRBD2 | once | TRBJ2-1 | TRBV6-6 | TGTGCCAGCAGGGGGACTAGGAATGAGCAGTTCTTC | CASRGTRNEQFF
TRBD1 | . | TRBJ1-2 | TRBV4-1 | TGCGCCAGCAGCCAACCCGGGACAGGGGGAGGCTACACCTTC | CASSQPGTGGGYTF
TRBD1 | . | TRBJ1-2 | TRBV19 | TGTGCCAGTGATGACGGACAGGTTTATGGCTACACCTTC | CASDDGQVYGYTF
TRBD1 | . | TRBJ2-2 | TRBV6-4 | TGTGCCAGCAGTGAATCAGGGGGCACCGGGGAGCTGTTTTTT | CASSESGGTGELFF
. | once | TRBJ1-6 | TRBV15 | TGTGCCACCAGCAGAGACTTTCAGTCCCTCTATAATTCACCCCTCCACTTT | CATSRDFQSLYNSPLHF
TRBD2 | . | TRBJ2-1 | TRBV7-2 | TGTGCCAGCAGCTTCTGGACTAGCAATGAGCAGTTCTTC | CASSFWTSNEQFF
TRBD2 | . | TRBJ2-7 | TRBV27 | TGTGCCAGCAGTTTATCATGGACTAGCGGGCCCTCCTACGAGCAGTACTTC | CASSLSWTSGPSYEQYF
. | . | TRBJ2-7 | TRBV30 | TGTGCCTGGAGTGTACAGCGGTTCTCCTACGAGCAGTACTTC | CAWSVQRFSYEQYF
TRBD2 | . | TRBJ2-1 | TRBV28 | TGTGCCAGCAGACGATTCCCAACTAGCGGGACTTTATCGGTATACAATGAGCAGTTCTTC | CASRRFPTSGTLSVYNEQFF
. | few | TRBJ2-2 | TRBV28 | TGTGCCAGCAGTTTGGGCGGGCGAGAGGTGGAGGAGCTGTTTTTT | CASSLGGREVEELFF
. | . | TRBJ1-1 | TRBV6-5 | TGTGCCAGCAGTTACTCCCGGCAGGGTTGGACTGAAGCTTTCTTT | CASSYSRQGWTEAFF
. | . | TRBJ1-2 | TRBV27 | TGTGCCAGCAGTAGCGTCCGAAGGGGGAGTGGCTACACCTTC | CASSSVRRGSGYTF
. | . | TRBJ1-1 | TRBV14 | TGTGCCGCCAACGAGGGCAGGAACACTGAAGCTTTCTTT | CAANEGRNTEAFF
TRBD2 | . | TRBJ2-2 | TRBV27 | TGTGCCAGCACCAGACGGCTAGCGGGAGGCACCGGGGAGCTGTTTTTT | CASTRRLAGGTGELFF
. | . | TRBJ1-2 | TRBV5-6 | TGTGCCAGCCGTCTGCGCGGGAACTATGGCTACACCTTC | CASRLRGNYGYTF
. | few | TRBJ2-7 | TRBV6-1 | TGTGCCAGCAGTGAATATCGCCTAGCGCCCACAGGGCAGTACTTC | CASSEYRLAPTGQYF
TRBD2 | . | TRBJ2-5 | TRBV19 | TGTGCCAGTAGTACCCGCCGGGACTATGCCTCGACCCAGTACTTC | CASSTRRDYASTQYF